These 19 T cell receptor beta chains share one sample of origin, sequenced in a study of blood T cell repertoires in COVID-19. Clones were sequenced by immunoSEQ multiplex PCR, and TCRdb holds only the in-frame ones, with some missing. The data contain some 200,000 clones, 80% to 85% of them seen just once; the ten biggest clones take up around 7%. The specimen sequenced was PBMCs or T cells enriched from blood (not recorded which). The receptors were gathered from a man in his forties who had recovered from COVID-19.

The chain combines TRBV5-1 with TRBJ1-1, with D uncertain. The V gene lost 3 bases and the J gene lost 4 bases, with 22 bases spanning the gap. Germline lookup yields CDR1 SGHRS and CDR2 YFSETQ. The CDR3 sequence is 17 residues long. The CDR3 reads CASSWAPGRSGVTEAFF. The CDR3 region has the DNA TGCGCCAGCAGCTGGGCTCCCGGGAGATCTGGAGTCACTGAAGCTTTCTTT.

This chain uses TRBV11-2 with TRBJ1-4; TRBD1 aligns across 9 bases. Per the germline V gene, CDR1 is SGHAT and CDR2 is FQNNGV. Trimming took 6 bases from V and 7 from J; bases not matched to a gene: 18. This CDR3 spans 18 amino acids. In DNA, the CDR3 is TGTGCCAGCAGGCCGAACGCGAGGGGACAGGGTACCCTTGAAAAACTGTTTTTT. This encodes CASRPNARGQGTLEKLFF.

The chain carries TRBV9 and TRBJ1-4, with 10 bases fitting TRBD1. Trimming cost V 4 bases and J 6 bases; bases outside gene matches: 6. In germline, CDR1 is SGDLS, CDR2 YYNGEE. This CDR3 comprises 15 residues. CDR3 coding DNA: TGTGCCAGCAGCTACGGGACAGGGGCTTATGAAAAACTGTTTTTT. Translation gives CASSYGTGAYEKLFF.

The chain couples TRBV14 to TRBJ2-7, with TRBD1 matching 9 bases. With V trimmed by 4 bases and J by 6 bases, 7 bases remained unmatched. CDR1 is SGHDN and CDR2 is FVKESK in the germline V gene. The CDR3 is 14 amino acids. The CDR3 sequence: CASSLRTGEFEQYF. Here the CDR3 DNA reads TGTGCCAGCAGCCTCCGGACAGGGGAATTCGAGCAGTACTTC.

J is TRBJ2-7 and V is TRBV2; 8 bases are shared with TRBD1. The CDR3 extends over 13 amino acids. V lost 7 bases and J lost 5; bases outside the gene matches: 7. The germline CDR1 and CDR2 sequences are SNHLY and FYNNEI. The CDR3 coding sequence is TGTGCCAGCAATCAGGACAGGGATGACGAGCAGTACTTC. Residues: CASNQDRDDEQYF.

This clone was recorded only once. The chain links TRBV28 to TRBJ1-3; no clear D. CDR3 length: 23 residues. The V gene's germline CDR1 is MDHEN and CDR2 SYDVKM. The V gene lost 3 bases and the J gene lost 0 bases, with 33 bases spanning the gap. DNA of the CDR3: TGTGCCAGCAGTTTTTCCATCTCCGTCACATTGCTCGCGGGAAAAAACTCTGGAAACACCATATATTTT. It specifies CASSFSISVTLLAGKNSGNTIYF.

V is TRBV3-1 (or the pseudogene TRBV3-2) and J is TRBJ1-4; 9 bases line up with TRBD1. Germline assignment: CDR1 LGHDT and CDR2 YNNKEL (reference sequence). V lost 2 bases to trimming and J lost 8 bases; unmatched junction nucleotides: 3. The CDR3 has 14 residues. The CDR3, as DNA: TGTGCCAGCAGCCAACAGACAGGGGGAGAAAAACTGTTTTTT. This encodes CASSQQTGGEKLFF.

This sequence joins TRBV28 and TRBJ2-2, with D possibly TRBD1 on 6 matching bases. Germline lookup yields CDR1 MDHEN and CDR2 SYDVKM. This CDR3 has 15 amino acids. Trimming removed 5 bases at V and 0 bases at J, with 10 bases between. This CDR3 is CASSVKGANTGELFF. The CDR3 DNA follows: TGTGCCAGCAGTGTTAAGGGGGCGAACACCGGGGAGCTGTTTTTT.

This clone was recorded once. CDR3 sequence reads: CASSQEQGGLGYTF. The CDR3 DNA follows: TGTGCCAGCAGCCAAGAACAGGGAGGGTTAGGCTACACCTTC. This chain connects TRBV4-2 to TRBJ1-2, with a possible D match to TRBD1 (6 bases). Germline CDR1 and CDR2: LGHNA and YNFKEQ. V lost 0 bases to trimming and J lost 8 bases, with 13 bases between them. This CDR3 is 14 amino acids long.

The DNA of the CDR3 is TGTGCCAGCACCACAGGGGGCAACGAGCAGTACTTC. This codes for CASTTGGNEQYF. The chain uses TRBV7-9 and TRBJ2-7, with TRBD1 identical over 9 bases. Germline-derived CDR1 and CDR2 are SEHNR and FQNEAQ (reference sequence). The CDR3 length is 12 residues. V trimming: 7 bases; J trimming: 5 bases; junction bases outside the gene matches: 3.

This clone was observed a single time. The chain couples TRBV10-2 to TRBJ1-2, with a tentative D call TRBD1 (6 bases). CDR1 is WSHSY, CDR2 SAAADI, per germline. V lost 4 bases and J 7 bases, leaving 19 bases between the germline ends. This CDR3 is built from 15 residues. CDR3 amino acids: CASSAFDVGGLGYTF. CDR3 bases: TGCGCCAGCAGTGCGTTTGACGTGGGGGGGCTTGGCTACACCTTC.

This sequence joins TRBV5-1 and TRBJ2-3, with 8 bases lining up with TRBD1. With V trimmed by 3 bases and J by 1 base, 1 base remained unmatched. The CDR3 runs to 14 residues. In germline, CDR1 is SGHRS, CDR2 YFSETQ. In DNA form, the CDR3 reads TGCGCCAGCAGCTGGGGACAGGGCACAGATACGCAGTATTTT. As protein: CASSWGQGTDTQYF.

This clone was seen only a few times. The rearrangement links TRBV5-6 to TRBJ2-5, with D possibly being TRBD2 (5 bases). The germline V gene has CDR1 SGHDT and CDR2 YYEEEE. The CDR3 sequence is 14 residues long. V was shortened by 3 bases and J by 7 bases, with 16 bases between the two germline ends. The CDR3 protein is CASSSPTRGGTQYF. DNA of the CDR3: TGTGCCAGCAGCTCGCCGACCCGCGGAGGGACCCAGTACTTC.

This sequence joins TRBV3-1 (or the pseudogene TRBV3-2) and TRBJ2-2; 8 bases map to TRBD2. The ends lost 1 base at V and 6 bases at J; junction bases unmatched: 4. This CDR3 region has 15 residues. Germline CDR1 is LGHDT and CDR2 is YNNKEL (reference sequence). The CDR3 loop is CASSQGLAGPGELFF. The CDR3 nucleotides read TGTGCCAGCAGCCAAGGGCTAGCGGGCCCCGGGGAGCTGTTTTTT.

The rearrangement links TRBV3-1 (or the pseudogene TRBV3-2) to TRBJ1-6, with unresolved D. Trimming took 1 base from V and 3 from J, leaving 16 bases between them. Per germline, CDR1 LGHDT and CDR2 YNNKEL (reference sequence). This CDR3 spans 18 amino acids. Here the CDR3 DNA reads TGTGCCAGCAGCCAAGCAACGCGGCTTCGGAGCTATAATTCACCCCTCCACTTT. Translating it yields CASSQATRLRSYNSPLHF.

The chain couples TRBV7-2 to TRBJ1-1, with 8 bases matching TRBD1. V lost 3 bases to trimming and J lost 4 bases; unmatched junction nucleotides: 4. The germline V gene encodes CDR1 SGHTA and CDR2 FQGNSA. There are 14 residues in the CDR3. CDR3 nucleotides: TGTGCCAGCAGCTTGGGACAGGTGGGCACTGAAGCTTTCTTT. It translates to CASSLGQVGTEAFF.

The V gene is TRBV18, the J gene TRBJ2-3; 7 bases line up with TRBD1. Germline lookup yields CDR1 KGHSH and CDR2 LQKENI. This CDR3 comprises 18 residues. V trimming: 6 bases; J trimming: 1 base; junction bases outside the gene matches: 16. CDR3 protein: CASSQPGQSFRGTDTQYF. The CDR3 nucleotides read TGTGCCAGCTCTCAACCGGGACAGAGTTTTCGGGGCACAGATACGCAGTATTTT.

The rearrangement uses TRBV7-2 and TRBJ2-2; unclear D gene. Germline V gene data show CDR1 as SGHTA and CDR2 as FQGNSA. The CDR3 totals 16 residues. V was pared by 2 bases and J by 0 bases, with 10 bases between. CDR3 loop: CASSLHAGSNTGELFF. CDR3 nucleotides: TGTGCCAGCAGCTTACACGCAGGCTCGAACACCGGGGAGCTGTTTTTT.

The chain has TRBV16 and TRBJ1-3; TRBD1 is a possible D gene (5 bases). CDR1 is KGHSY, CDR2 FQNENV, per germline. V was shortened by 0 bases and J by 3 bases, with 12 bases between the two germline ends. The CDR3 covers 16 residues. For the CDR3, the DNA is TGTGCCAGCAGCCAATCGGGCCAGGGCCTTGGAAACACCATATATTTT. It is translated as CASSQSGQGLGNTIYF.